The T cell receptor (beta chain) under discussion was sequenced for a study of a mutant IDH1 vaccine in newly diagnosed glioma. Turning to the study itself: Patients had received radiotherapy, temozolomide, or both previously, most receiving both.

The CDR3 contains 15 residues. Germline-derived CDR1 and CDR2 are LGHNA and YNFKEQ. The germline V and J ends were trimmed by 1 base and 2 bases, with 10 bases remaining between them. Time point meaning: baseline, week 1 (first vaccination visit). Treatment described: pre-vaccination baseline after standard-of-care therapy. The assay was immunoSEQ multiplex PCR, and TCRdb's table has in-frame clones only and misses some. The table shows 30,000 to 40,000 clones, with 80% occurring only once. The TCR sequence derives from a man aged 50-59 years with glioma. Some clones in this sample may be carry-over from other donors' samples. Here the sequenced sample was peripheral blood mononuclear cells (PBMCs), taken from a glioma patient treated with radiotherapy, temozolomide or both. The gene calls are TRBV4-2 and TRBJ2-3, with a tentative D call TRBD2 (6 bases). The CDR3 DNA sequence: TGTGCCAGCAGCCAAGGTACGGGGGACACAGATACGCAGTATTTT. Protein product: CASSQGTGDTDTQYF.